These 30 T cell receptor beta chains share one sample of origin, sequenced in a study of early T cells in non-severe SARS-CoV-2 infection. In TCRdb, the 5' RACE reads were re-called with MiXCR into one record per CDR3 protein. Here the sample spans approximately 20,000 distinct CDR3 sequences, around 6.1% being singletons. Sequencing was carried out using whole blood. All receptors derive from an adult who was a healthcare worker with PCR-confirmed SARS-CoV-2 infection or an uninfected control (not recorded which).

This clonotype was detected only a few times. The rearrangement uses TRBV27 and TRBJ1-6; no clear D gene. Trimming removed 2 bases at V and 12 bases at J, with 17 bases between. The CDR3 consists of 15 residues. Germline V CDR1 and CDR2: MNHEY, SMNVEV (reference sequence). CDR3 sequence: CASSLIASGSLPLHF. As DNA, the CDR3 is TGTGCCAGCAGTTTAATCGCTTCGGGGAGCTTACCCCTCCACTTT.

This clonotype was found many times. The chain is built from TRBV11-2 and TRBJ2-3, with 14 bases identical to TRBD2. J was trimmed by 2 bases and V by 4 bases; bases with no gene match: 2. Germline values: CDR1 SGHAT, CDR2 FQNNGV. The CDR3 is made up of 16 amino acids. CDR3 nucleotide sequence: TGTGCCAGCAGCTCGACTAGCGGGAGGGTCACAGATACGCAGTATTTT. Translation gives CASSSTSGRVTDTQYF.

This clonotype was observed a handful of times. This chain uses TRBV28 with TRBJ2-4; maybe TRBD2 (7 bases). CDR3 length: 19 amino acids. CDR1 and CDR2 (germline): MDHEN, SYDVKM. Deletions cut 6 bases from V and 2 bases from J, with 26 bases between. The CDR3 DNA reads TGTGCCAGCAGACCAGACTATGGGTTGGGGGGGCAGACCAAAAACATTCAGTACTTC. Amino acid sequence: CASRPDYGLGGQTKNIQYF.

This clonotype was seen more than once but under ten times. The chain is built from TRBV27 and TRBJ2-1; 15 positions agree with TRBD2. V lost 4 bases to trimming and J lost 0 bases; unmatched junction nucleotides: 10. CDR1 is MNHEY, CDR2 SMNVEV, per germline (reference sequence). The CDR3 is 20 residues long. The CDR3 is CASSSRGGTSGRSSYNEQFF. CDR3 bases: TGTGCCAGCAGTTCCCGAGGGGGGACTAGCGGGAGGTCCTCCTACAATGAGCAGTTCTTC.

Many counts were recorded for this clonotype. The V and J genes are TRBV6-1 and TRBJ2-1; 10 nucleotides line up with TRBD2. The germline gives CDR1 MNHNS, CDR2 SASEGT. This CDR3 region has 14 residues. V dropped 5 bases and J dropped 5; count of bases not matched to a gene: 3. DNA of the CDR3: TGTGCCAGCAGTACCAGCGGGAGGGACAATGAGCAGTTCTTC. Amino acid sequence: CASSTSGRDNEQFF.

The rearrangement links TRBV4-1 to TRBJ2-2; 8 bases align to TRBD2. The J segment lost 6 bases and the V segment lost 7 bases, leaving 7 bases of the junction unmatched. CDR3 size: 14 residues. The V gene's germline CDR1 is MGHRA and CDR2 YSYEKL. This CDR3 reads CASKPAGAPGELFF. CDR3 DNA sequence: TGCGCCAGCAAACCAGCGGGAGCGCCCGGGGAGCTGTTTTTT.

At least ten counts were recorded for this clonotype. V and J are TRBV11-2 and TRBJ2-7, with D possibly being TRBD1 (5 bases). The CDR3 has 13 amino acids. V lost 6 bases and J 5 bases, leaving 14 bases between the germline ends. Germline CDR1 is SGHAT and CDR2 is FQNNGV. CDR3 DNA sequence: TGTGCCAGCAGACCTAGGGGTTCTCACGAGCAGTACTTC. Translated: CASRPRGSHEQYF.

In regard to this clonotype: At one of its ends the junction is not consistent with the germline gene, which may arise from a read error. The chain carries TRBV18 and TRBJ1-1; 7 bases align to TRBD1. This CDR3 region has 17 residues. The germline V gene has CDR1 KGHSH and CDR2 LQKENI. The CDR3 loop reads CVSSPTAQGGLATEAFF. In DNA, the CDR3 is TGTGTCAGCTCCCCAACCGCACAAGGGGGCTTGGCCACTGAAGCTTTCTTT.

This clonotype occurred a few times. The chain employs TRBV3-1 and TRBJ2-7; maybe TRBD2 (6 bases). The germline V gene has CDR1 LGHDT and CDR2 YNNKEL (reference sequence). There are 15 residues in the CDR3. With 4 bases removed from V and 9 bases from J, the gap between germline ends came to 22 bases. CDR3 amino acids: CASSLKPGATSRQYF. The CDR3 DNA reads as TGTGCCAGCAGCCTAAAGCCGGGAGCTACGTCTCGGCAGTACTTC.

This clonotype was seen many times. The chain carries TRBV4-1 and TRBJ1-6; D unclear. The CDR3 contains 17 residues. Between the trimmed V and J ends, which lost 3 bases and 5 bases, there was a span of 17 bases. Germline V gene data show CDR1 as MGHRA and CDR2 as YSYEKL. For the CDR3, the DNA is TGCGCCAGCAGCCACGTCAGACAAATGCATCATAATTCACCCCTCCACTTT. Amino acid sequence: CASSHVRQMHHNSPLHF.

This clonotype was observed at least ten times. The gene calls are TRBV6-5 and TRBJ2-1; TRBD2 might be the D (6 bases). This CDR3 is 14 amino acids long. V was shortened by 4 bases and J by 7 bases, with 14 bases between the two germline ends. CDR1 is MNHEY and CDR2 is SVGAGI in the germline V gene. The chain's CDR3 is CASSWEASVNEQFF. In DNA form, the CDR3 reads TGTGCCAGCAGTTGGGAGGCAAGCGTAAATGAGCAGTTCTTC.

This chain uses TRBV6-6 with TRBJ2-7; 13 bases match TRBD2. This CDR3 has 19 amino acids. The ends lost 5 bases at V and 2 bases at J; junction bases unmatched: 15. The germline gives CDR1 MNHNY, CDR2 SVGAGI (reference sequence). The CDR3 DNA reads TGTGCCAGCAGTAATCATCCGGGACTAGCGGGATCAGGCCCCTACGAGCAGTACTTC. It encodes CASSNHPGLAGSGPYEQYF.

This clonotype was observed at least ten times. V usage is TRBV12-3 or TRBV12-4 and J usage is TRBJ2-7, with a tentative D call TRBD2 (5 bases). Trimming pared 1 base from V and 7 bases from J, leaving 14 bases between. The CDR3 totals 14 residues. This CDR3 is CASSLVEGSSEQYF. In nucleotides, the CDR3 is TGTGCCAGCAGTTTAGTAGAGGGAAGTTCGGAGCAGTACTTC.

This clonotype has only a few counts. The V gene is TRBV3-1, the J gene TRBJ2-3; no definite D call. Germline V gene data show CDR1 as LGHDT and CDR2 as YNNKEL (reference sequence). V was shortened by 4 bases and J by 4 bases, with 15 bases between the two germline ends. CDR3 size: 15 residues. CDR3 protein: CASSPRSPSADTQYF. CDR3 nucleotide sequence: TGTGCCAGCAGCCCCCGAAGTCCTTCGGCAGATACGCAGTATTTT.

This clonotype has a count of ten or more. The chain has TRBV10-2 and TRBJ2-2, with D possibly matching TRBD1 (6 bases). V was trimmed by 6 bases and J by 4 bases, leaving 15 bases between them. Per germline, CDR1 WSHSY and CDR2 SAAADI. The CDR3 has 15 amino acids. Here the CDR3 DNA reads TGCGCCAGCAGGCCAAGTGGGGGCGGCACCGGGGAGCTGTTTTTT. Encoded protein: CASRPSGGGTGELFF.

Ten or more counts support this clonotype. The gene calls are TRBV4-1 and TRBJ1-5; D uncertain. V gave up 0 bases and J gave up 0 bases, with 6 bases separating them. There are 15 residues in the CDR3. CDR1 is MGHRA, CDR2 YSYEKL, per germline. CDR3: CASSQEGNSNQPQHF. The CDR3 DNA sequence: TGCGCCAGCAGCCAAGAGGGAAATAGCAATCAGCCCCAGCATTTT.

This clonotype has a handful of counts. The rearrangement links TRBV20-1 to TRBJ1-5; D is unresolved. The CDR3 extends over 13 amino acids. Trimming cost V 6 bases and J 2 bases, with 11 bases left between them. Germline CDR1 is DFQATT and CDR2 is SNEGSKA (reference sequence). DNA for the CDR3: TGCAGTGCCGAACAAGGAGGCAATCAGCCCCAGCATTTT. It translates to CSAEQGGNQPQHF.

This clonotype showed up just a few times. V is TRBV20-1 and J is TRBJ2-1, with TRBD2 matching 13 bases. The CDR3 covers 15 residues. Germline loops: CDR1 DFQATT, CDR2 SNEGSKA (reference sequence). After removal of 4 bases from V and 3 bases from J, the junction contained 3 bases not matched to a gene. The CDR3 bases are TGCAGTGCTACGCGACTAGCGGGGGGCTACAATGAGCAGTTCTTC. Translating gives CSATRLAGGYNEQFF.

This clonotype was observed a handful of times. The CDR3 region has the DNA TGTGCCATCAGTGAGCCTGGGACAGGGGTCGAGCAGTACTTC. Its protein product is CAISEPGTGVEQYF. The chain is built from TRBV10-3 and TRBJ2-7, with 10 bases identical to TRBD1. V lost 2 bases to trimming and J lost 6 bases; unmatched junction nucleotides: 4. This CDR3 is 14 amino acids long. Germline values: CDR1 ENHRY, CDR2 SYGVKD.

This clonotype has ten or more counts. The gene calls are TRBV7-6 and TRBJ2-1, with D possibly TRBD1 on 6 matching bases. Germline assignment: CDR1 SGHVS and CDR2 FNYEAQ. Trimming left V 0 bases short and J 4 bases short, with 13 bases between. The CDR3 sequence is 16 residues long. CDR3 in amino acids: CASSLASAGVYNEQFF. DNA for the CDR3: TGTGCCAGCAGCTTAGCGTCGGCAGGGGTGTACAATGAGCAGTTCTTC.

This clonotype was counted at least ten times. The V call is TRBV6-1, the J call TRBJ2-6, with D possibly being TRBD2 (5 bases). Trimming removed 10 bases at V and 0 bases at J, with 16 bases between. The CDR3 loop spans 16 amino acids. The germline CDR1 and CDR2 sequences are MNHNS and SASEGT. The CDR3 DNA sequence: TGTGCCACTCGAGCGGTTGTAATCTCTGGGGCCAACGTCCTGACTTTC. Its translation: CATRAVVISGANVLTF.

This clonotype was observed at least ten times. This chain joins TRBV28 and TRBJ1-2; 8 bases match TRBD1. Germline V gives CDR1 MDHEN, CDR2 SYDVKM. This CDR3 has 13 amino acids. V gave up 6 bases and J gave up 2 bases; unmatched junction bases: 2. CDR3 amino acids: CASRTGVNYGYTF. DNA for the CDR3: TGTGCCAGCAGGACAGGGGTGAACTATGGCTACACCTTC.

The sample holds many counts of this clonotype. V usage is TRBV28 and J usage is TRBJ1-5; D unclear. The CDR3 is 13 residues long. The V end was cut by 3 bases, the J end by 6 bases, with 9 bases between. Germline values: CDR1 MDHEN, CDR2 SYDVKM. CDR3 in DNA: TGTGCCAGCAGTTTGAGGGTAGGTCAGCCCCAGCATTTT. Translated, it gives CASSLRVGQPQHF.

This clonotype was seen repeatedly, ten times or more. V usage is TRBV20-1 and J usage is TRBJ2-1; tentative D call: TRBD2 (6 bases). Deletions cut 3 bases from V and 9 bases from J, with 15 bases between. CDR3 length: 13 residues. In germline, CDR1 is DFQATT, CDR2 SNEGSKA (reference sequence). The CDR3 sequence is CSASNTGSGEQFF. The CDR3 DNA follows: TGCAGTGCTAGTAATACCGGGAGTGGTGAGCAGTTCTTC.

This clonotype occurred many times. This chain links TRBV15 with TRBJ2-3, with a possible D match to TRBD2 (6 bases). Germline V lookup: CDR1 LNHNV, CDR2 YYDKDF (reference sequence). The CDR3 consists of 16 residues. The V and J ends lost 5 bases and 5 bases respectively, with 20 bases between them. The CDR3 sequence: CATSERVPGVVDTQYF. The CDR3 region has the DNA TGTGCCACCAGCGAGCGAGTCCCGGGAGTAGTAGATACGCAGTATTTT.

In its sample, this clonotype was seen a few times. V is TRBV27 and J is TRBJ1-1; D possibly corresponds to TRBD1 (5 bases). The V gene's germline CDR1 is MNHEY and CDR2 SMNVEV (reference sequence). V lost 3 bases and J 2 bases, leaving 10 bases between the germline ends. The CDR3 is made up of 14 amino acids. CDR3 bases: TGTGCCAGCAGTTTGCGTCGGACAAACACTGAAGCTTTCTTT. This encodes CASSLRRTNTEAFF.

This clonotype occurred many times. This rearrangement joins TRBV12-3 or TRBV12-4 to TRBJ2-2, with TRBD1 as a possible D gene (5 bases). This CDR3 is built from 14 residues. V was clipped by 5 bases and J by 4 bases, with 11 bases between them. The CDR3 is CASSPLTGTGELFF. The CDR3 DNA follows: TGTGCCAGCAGTCCCCTAACAGGCACCGGGGAGCTGTTTTTT.

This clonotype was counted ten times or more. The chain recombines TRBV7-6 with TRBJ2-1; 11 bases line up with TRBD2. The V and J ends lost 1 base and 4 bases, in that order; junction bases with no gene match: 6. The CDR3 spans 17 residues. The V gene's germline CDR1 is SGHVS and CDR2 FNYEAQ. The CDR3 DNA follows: TGTGCCAGCAGCTTAGATCCGGCTAGCGGGGGGTACAATGAGCAGTTCTTC. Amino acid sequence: CASSLDPASGGYNEQFF.

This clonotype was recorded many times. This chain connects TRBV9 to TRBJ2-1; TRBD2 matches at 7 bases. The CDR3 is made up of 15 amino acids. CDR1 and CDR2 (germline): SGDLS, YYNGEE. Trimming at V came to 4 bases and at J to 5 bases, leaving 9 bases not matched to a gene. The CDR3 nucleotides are TGTGCCAGCAGCTTTGCCACAGCGGGAAACAATGAGCAGTTCTTC. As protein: CASSFATAGNNEQFF.

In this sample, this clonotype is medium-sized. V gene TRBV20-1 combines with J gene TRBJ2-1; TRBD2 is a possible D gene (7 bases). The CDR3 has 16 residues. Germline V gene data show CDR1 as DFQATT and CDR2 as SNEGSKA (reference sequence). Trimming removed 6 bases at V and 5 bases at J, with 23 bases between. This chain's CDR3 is CSATGPGGGRHNEQFF. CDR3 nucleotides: TGCAGTGCGACGGGACCGGGGGGCGGGAGACACAATGAGCAGTTCTTC.